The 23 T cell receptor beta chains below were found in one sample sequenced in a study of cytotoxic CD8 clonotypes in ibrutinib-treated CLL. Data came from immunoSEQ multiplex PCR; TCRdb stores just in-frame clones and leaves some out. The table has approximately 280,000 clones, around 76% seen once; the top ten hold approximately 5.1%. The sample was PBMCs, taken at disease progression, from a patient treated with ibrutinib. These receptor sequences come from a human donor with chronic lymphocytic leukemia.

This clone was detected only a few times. The CDR3 region is CASSHTGTNYGYTF. CDR3 bases: TGTGCCAGCAGCCATACAGGGACTAACTATGGCTACACCTTC. The chain has TRBV14 and TRBJ1-2; a weak D match, TRBD1 (6 bases). The V end lost 3 bases, the J end lost 0 bases, and 8 bases lay between the germline ends. Germline loops: CDR1 SGHDN, CDR2 FVKESK. This CDR3 spans 14 amino acids.

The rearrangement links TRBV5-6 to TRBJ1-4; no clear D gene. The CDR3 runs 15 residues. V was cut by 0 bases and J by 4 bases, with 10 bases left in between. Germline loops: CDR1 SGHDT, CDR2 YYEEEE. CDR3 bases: TGTGCCAGCAGCTTGGCCGGCCAGATTAATGAAAAACTGTTTTTT. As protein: CASSLAGQINEKLFF.

CDR3 sequence (DNA): TGTGCCACCAGCAGAGTAGGGAATCAGCCCCAGCATTTT. Amino acid sequence: CATSRVGNQPQHF. The chain employs TRBV15 and TRBJ1-5; D not certain. This CDR3 spans 13 amino acids. The ends were cut back, 1 base at V and 4 bases at J, with 5 bases in the middle. From germline, CDR1 is LNHNV and CDR2 YYDKDF (reference sequence).

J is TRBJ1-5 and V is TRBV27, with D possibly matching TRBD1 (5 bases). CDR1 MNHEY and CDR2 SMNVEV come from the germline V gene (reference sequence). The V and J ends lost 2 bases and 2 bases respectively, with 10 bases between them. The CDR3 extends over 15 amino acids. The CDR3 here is CASSLNGGGNQPQHF. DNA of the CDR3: TGTGCCAGCAGTTTAAATGGAGGGGGCAATCAGCCCCAGCATTTT.

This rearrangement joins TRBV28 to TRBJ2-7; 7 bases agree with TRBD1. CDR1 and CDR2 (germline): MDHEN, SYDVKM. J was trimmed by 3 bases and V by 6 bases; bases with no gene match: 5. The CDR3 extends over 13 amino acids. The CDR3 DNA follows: TGTGCCAGCAGGCGACAGGGAAACTACGAGCAGTACTTC. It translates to CASRRQGNYEQYF.

CDR3: CASRPGQTYEQYF. CDR3 in DNA: TGTGCCAGCAGGCCGGGACAGACCTACGAGCAGTACTTC. This chain joins TRBV5-4 and TRBJ2-7; the match to TRBD1 covers 7 bases. CDR1 and CDR2 (germline): SGHNT, YYREEE (reference sequence). CDR3 length equals 13 residues. V trimming: 5 bases; J trimming: 2 bases; junction bases outside the gene matches: 4.

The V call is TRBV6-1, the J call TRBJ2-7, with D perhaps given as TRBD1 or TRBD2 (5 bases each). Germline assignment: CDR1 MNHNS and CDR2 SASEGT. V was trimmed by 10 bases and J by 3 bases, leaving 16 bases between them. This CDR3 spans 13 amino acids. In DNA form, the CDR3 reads TGTGCCACCCAACGGGGCACCAACTACGAGCAGTACTTC. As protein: CATQRGTNYEQYF.

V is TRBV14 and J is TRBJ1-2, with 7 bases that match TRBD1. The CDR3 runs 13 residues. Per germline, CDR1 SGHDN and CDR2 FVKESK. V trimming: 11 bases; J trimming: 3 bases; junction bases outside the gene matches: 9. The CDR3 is CASSDRTHYGYTF. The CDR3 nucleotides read TGTGCCTCTTCGGACAGGACTCACTATGGCTACACCTTC.

CDR3 coding DNA: TGTGCTAGTGGTTTGGCACAGGGGGCGCCTGACGAGCAGTACTTC. It encodes CASGLAQGAPDEQYF. The V and J genes are TRBV12-5 and TRBJ2-7, with 9 bases identical to TRBD1. This CDR3 region has 15 residues. Germline-derived CDR1 and CDR2 are LGHNT and FRNRAP. Trimming cost V 1 base and J 5 bases; bases outside gene matches: 6.

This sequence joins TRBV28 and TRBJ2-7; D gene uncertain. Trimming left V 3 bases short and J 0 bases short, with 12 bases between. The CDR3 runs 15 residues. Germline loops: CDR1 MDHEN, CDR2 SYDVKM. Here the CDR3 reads CASSFPGVRSYEQYF. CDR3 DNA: TGTGCCAGCAGTTTCCCCGGTGTACGCTCCTACGAGCAGTACTTC.

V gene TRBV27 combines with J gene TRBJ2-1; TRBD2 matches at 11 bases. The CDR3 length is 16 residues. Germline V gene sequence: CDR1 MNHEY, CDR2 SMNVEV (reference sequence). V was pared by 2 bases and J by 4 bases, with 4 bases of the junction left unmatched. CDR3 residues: CASSLRLAGIYNEQFF. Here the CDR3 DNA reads TGTGCCAGCAGTTTAAGACTAGCGGGAATATACAATGAGCAGTTCTTC.

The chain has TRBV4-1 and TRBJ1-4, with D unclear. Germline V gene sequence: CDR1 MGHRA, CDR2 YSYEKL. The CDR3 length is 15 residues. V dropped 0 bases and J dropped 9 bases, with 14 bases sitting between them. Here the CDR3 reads CASSQDERFGQKLFF. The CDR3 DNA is TGCGCCAGCAGCCAAGATGAGAGGTTCGGGCAAAAACTGTTTTTT.

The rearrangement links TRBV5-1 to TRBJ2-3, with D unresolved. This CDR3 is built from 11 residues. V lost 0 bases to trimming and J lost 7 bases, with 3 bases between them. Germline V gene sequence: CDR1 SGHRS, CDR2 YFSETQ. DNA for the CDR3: TGCGCCAGCAGCTTGGATTATACGCAGTATTTT. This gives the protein CASSLDYTQYF. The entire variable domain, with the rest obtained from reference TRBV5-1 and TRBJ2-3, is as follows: KAGVTQTPRYLIKTRGQQVTLSCSPISGHRSVSWYQQTPGQGLQFLFEYFSETQRNKGNFPGRFSGRQFSNSRSEMNVSTLELGDSALYLCASSLDYTQYFGPGTRLTVL.

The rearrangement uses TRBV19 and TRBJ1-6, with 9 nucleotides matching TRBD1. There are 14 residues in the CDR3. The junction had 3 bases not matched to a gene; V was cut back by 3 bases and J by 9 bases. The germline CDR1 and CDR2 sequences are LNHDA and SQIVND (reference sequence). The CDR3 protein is CASSIPGQGSPLHF. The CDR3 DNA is TGTGCCAGTAGTATCCCGGGACAGGGTTCACCCCTCCACTTT.

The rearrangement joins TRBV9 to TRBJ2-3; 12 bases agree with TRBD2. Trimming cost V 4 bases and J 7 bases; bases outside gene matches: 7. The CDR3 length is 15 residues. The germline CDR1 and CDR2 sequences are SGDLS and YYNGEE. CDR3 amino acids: CASSPLAGGPHTQYF. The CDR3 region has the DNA TGTGCCAGCAGCCCCCTAGCGGGGGGGCCTCATACGCAGTATTTT.

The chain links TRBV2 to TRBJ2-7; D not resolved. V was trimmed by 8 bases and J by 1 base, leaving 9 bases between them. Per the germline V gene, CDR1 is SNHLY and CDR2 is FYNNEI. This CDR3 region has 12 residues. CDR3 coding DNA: TGTGCCAGCGAATTGGAGTCCTACGAGCAGTACTTC. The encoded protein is CASELESYEQYF.

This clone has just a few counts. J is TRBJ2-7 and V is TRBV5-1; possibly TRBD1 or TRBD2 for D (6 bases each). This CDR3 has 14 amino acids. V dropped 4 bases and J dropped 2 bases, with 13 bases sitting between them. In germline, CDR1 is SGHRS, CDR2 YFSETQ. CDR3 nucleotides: TGCGCCAGCAGCCGAGGGGGGCTTACCTACGAGCAGTACTTC. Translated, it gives CASSRGGLTYEQYF.

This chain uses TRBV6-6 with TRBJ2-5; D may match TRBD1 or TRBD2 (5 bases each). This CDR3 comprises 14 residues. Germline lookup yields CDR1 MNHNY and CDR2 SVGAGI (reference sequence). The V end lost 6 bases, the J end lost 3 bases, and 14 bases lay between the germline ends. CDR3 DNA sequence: TGTGCCAGCAGAAACCGGGACGGTAAAGAGACCCAGTACTTC. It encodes CASRNRDGKETQYF.

This CDR3 is CASSSGERQGPPYEQYF. The CDR3, as DNA: TGTGCCAGCAGCTCGGGGGAACGACAGGGACCACCATACGAGCAGTACTTC. The V gene is TRBV7-9, the J gene TRBJ2-7; a possible D gene is TRBD1 (7 bases). V was cut by 4 bases and J by 4 bases, with 23 bases left in between. Looked up from germline, CDR1 is SEHNR and CDR2 is FQNEAQ (reference sequence). This CDR3 region has 17 residues. The full variable domain, in which reference TRBV7-9 and TRBJ2-7 provide the parts outside the CDR3, is DTGVSQNPRHKITKRGQNVTFRCDPISEHNRLYWYRQTLGQGPEFLTYFQNEAQLEKSRLLSDRFSAERPKGSFSTLEIQRTEQGDSAMYLCASSSGERQGPPYEQYFGPGTRLTVT.

CDR3: CASTRRMTDTQYF. The CDR3 nucleotides read TGTGCCAGCACTCGCCGGATGACAGATACGCAGTATTTT. This chain uses TRBV27 with TRBJ2-3; no firm D call. This CDR3 region has 13 residues. V gave up 7 bases and J gave up 3 bases, with 11 bases separating them. CDR1 is MNHEY and CDR2 is SMNVEV in the germline V gene (reference sequence).

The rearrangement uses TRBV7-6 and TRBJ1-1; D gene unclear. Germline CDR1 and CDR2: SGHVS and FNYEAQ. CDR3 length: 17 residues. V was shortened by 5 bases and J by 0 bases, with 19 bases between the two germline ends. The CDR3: CASSTRGYNDLNTEAFF. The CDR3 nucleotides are TGTGCCAGCAGCACCCGAGGCTACAATGATTTGAACACTGAAGCTTTCTTT.

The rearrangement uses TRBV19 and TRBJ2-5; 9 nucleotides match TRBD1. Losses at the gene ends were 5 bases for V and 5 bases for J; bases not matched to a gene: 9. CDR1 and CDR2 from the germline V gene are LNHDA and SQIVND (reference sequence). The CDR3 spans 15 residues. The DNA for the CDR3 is TGTGCCAGTAGTCTCGGACAGGGGCAGAGGGAGACCCAGTACTTC. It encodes CASSLGQGQRETQYF.

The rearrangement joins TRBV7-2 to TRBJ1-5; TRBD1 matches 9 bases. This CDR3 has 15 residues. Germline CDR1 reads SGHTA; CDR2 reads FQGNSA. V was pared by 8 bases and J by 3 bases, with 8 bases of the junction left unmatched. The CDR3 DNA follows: TGTGCCAGCTCACGGACAGGGGCGGCCAATCAGCCCCAGCATTTT. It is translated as CASSRTGAANQPQHF.